Listed here is a single T cell receptor beta chain. TCR beta VDJ and CDR3 profiles were obtained from a genomic DNA template. TCRdb fed the reads into MiXCR, producing one record per CDR3 protein. Of about 180,000 distinct CDR3 sequences listed, roughly 60% are singletons. Trimming shortened V by 6 bases and J by 7 bases, and 19 bases separated the two germline ends. The germline gives CDR1 DFQATT, CDR2 SNEGSKA (reference sequence). This CDR3 is 13 amino acids long. The data derive from a study of CD8+CD57+ T cells in acquired aplastic anemia. All patients picked for sequencing had shown, by flow cytometry, an expansion of CD8+CD57+ cells. Patients had not yet gotten any therapy when their blood was taken for sampling.

The source of this sequence is a human donor with aplastic anemia. The sample consisted of sorted CD4+, CD8+, or CD8+CD57+ T cells (not recorded which) from PBMCs. The rearrangement links TRBV20-1 to TRBJ2-7, with D perhaps assigned TRBD1 or TRBD2 (6 bases each). CDR3 sequence (DNA): TGCAGTGCCCGACCCCCAGGGGCGGGGGAGCAGTACTTC. Protein: CSARPPGAGEQYF.